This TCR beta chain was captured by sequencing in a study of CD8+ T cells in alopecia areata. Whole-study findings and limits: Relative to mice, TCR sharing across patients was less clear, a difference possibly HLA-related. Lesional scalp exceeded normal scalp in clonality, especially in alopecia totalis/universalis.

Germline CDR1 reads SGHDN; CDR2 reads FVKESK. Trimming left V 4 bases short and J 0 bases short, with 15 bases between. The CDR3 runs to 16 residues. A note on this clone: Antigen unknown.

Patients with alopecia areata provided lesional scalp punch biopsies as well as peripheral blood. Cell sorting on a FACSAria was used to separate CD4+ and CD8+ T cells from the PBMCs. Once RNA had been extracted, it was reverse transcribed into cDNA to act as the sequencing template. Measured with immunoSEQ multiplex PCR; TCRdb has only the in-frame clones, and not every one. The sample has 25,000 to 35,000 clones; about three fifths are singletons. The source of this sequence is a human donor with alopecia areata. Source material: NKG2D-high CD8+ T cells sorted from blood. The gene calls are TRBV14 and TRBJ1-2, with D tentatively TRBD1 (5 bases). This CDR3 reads CASSRLGQGANYGYTF. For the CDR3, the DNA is TGTGCCAGCAGCCGACTCGGGCAGGGAGCTAACTATGGCTACACCTTC. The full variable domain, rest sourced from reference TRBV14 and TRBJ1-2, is EAGVTQFPSHSVIEKGQTVTLRCDPISGHDNLYWYRRVMGKEIKFLLHFVKESKQDESGMPNNRFLAERTGGTYSTLKVQPAELEDSGVYFCASSRLGQGANYGYTFGSGTRLTVV.